These 13 T cell receptor beta chains were all obtained from the same sample, sequenced in a study of radiotherapy plus CTLA-4 blockade in lung cancer (dated by TCRdb to about 2018). Receptor amplification or capture employed the immunoSEQ multiplex PCR assay. As stored in TCRdb, this immuneACCESS dataset retains in-frame rearrangements with V and J assigned. A fraction of the clones does not appear; measured against another copy, unresolved V genes explain less than half of the discrepancy, and the remainder lacks a known reason. This sample gives some 60,000 clones in total; roughly 80% of them show up just once. The top ten clonotypes cover around 17% of the sample. This specimen was peripheral blood, taken from a patient treated with radiotherapy plus ipilimumab. Source of these receptors: a human donor with non-small cell lung cancer who had a complete response to radiotherapy plus ipilimumab.

The V gene is TRBV6-5, the J gene TRBJ2-7; TRBD2 matches 7 bases. Germline V gene lookup returns CDR1 MNHEY and CDR2 SVGAGI. V lost 0 bases, J lost 1 base, and 3 bases stayed unmatched. CDR3 size: 15 residues. CDR3 nucleotide sequence: TGTGCCAGCAGTTACTCGAGCGGGATATCCTACGAGCAGTACTTC. Translating gives CASSYSSGISYEQYF.

The genes are TRBV7-2 and TRBJ1-2, with D perhaps matching TRBD1 (5 bases). In germline, CDR1 is SGHTA, CDR2 FQGNSA. V lost 0 bases and J 4 bases, leaving 9 bases between the germline ends. The CDR3 runs to 14 residues. For the CDR3, the DNA is TGTGCCAGCAGCTTAGCAGGGGATAGCTATGGCTACACCTTC. Amino acid sequence: CASSLAGDSYGYTF.

The chain employs TRBV15 and TRBJ2-5; D gene ambiguous. The last part of the DNA fits TRBJ2-7 better; the J call may be wrong. This CDR3 spans 12 amino acids. Germline CDR1 reads LNHNV; CDR2 reads YYDKDF (reference sequence). CDR3 DNA sequence: TGTGCCACCAGCAGAGATGCCTACGAGCAGTACTTC. Amino acids: CATSRDAYEQYF.

This clone was seen a handful of times. The rearrangement uses TRBV6-1 and TRBJ2-7; D not certain. The V end was cut by 4 bases, the J end by 1 base, with 8 bases between. This CDR3 region has 13 residues. Germline V lookup: CDR1 MNHNS, CDR2 SASEGT. CDR3 amino acids: CASSVEESYEQYV. The DNA of the CDR3 is TGTGCCAGCAGTGTTGAGGAATCCTACGAGCAGTACGTC.

The J gene is TRBJ1-2, the V gene TRBV18; D uncertain. CDR3 length: 14 amino acids. Trimming took 3 bases from V and 2 from J, leaving 10 bases between them. Germline V lookup: CDR1 KGHSH, CDR2 LQKENI. This CDR3 reads CASSPMSVNYGYTF. Here the CDR3 DNA reads TGTGCCAGCTCACCTATGAGCGTCAACTATGGCTACACCTTC. Full variable domain (outside the CDR3, taken from reference TRBV18 and TRBJ1-2): NAGVMQNPRHLVRRRGQEARLRCSPMKGHSHVYWYRQLPEEGLKFMVYLQKENIIDESGMPKERFSAEFPKEGPSILRIQQVVRGDSAAYFCASSPMSVNYGYTFGSGTRLTVV.

This clone was found once. The rearrangement links TRBV19 to TRBJ1-1; a possible D gene is TRBD1 (6 bases). This CDR3 has 14 residues. Germline V gives CDR1 LNHDA, CDR2 SQIVND (reference sequence). V was pared by 5 bases and J by 1 base, with 11 bases between. CDR3 residues: CASSPQGWNTEAFF. The DNA for the CDR3 is TGTGCCAGTAGTCCCCAGGGGTGGAACACTGAAGCTTTCTTT.

The chain employs TRBV7-9 and TRBJ2-1, with a tentative D call TRBD1 (5 bases). CDR1 SEHNR and CDR2 FQNEAQ come from the germline V gene (reference sequence). The CDR3 runs 16 residues. V lost 0 bases and J lost 0, with 9 bases in between. The CDR3 region is CASSLAGQGSYNEQFF. CDR3 DNA sequence: TGTGCCAGCAGCTTAGCAGGTCAGGGCTCCTACAATGAGCAGTTCTTC.

This clone was detected once. The chain uses TRBV5-5 and TRBJ2-7, with 7 bases identical to TRBD1. Germline CDR1 and CDR2: SGHKS and YYEKEE (reference sequence). V shed 4 bases, J shed 5 bases, and the junction held 12 bases outside the gene matches. The CDR3 is 15 residues long. CDR3 DNA sequence: TGTGCCAGCAGCCCGGAAGGGGGCGCAAGCCACGAGCAGTACTTC. As protein: CASSPEGGASHEQYF.

V gene TRBV4-3 combines with J gene TRBJ2-6; TRBD1 is a possible D gene (6 bases). The CDR3 length is 17 residues. V lost 0 bases, J lost 2 bases, and 11 bases lay in between. Germline CDR1 and CDR2: LGHNA and YSLEER. CDR3 sequence (DNA): TGCGCCAGCAGCCAAGATCTATCAGGGGCTGGGGCCAACGTCCTGACTTTC. This codes for CASSQDLSGAGANVLTF.

The chain joins TRBV7-2 to TRBJ1-3; 7 nucleotides line up with TRBD1. The germline V gene has CDR1 SGHTA and CDR2 FQGNSA. The CDR3 is 15 amino acids. V trimming: 1 base; J trimming: 0 bases; junction bases outside the gene matches: 0. CDR3: CASSLEGASGNTIYF. The CDR3 DNA reads TGTGCCAGCAGCTTAGAGGGGGCCTCTGGAAACACCATATATTTT. The full variable domain, completed using reference TRBV7-2 and TRBJ1-3, is GAGVSQSPSNKVTEKGKDVELRCDPISGHTALYWYRQSLGQGLEFLIYFQGNSAPDKSGLPSDRFSAERTGGSVSTLTIQRTQQEDSAVYLCASSLEGASGNTIYFGEGSWLTVV.

The chain combines TRBV5-6 with TRBJ2-3; D is undetermined. V lost 0 bases, J lost 0 bases, and 8 bases lay in between. CDR3 length: 15 residues. Germline CDR1 is SGHDT and CDR2 is YYEEEE. The CDR3 sequence is CASSLDLTSTDTQYF. CDR3 DNA sequence: TGTGCCAGCAGCTTGGATCTCACTAGCACAGATACGCAGTATTTT.

The chain carries TRBV6-1 and TRBJ2-3; the match to TRBD2 covers 9 bases. CDR3 length: 15 amino acids. Trimming at V came to 4 bases and at J to 5 bases, leaving 7 bases not matched to a gene. Germline V CDR1 and CDR2: MNHNS, SASEGT. CDR3 residues: CASSGSAGGRDTQYF. The DNA of the CDR3 is TGTGCCAGCAGTGGTTCGGCGGGAGGGCGAGATACGCAGTATTTT.

The chain combines TRBV19 with TRBJ2-1; TRBD2 aligns across 7 bases. The CDR3 is 12 amino acids. The germline CDR1 and CDR2 sequences are LNHDA and SQIVND (reference sequence). Trimming cost V 10 bases and J 6 bases; bases outside gene matches: 6. CDR3 bases: TGTGCCACCTGGGGGAGGGTCAATGAGCAGTTCTTC. Protein product: CATWGRVNEQFF.